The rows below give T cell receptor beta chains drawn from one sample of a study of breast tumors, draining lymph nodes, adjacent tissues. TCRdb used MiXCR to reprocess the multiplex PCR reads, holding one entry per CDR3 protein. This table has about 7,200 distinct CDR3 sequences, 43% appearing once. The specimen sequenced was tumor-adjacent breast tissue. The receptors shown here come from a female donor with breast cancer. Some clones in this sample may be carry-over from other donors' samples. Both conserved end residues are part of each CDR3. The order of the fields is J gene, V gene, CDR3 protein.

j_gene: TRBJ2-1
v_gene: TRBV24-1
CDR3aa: CATKQNNEQFF

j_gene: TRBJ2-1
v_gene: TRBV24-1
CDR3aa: CATSDLGDEQFF

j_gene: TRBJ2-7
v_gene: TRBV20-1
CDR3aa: CSARGTGAQGSQREFNEQYF

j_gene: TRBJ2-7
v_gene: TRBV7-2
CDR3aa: CASSLPGPLGEQYF

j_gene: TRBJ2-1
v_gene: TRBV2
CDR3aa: CASSEETGTEQFF

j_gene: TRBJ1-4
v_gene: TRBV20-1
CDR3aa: CSARPGTGASEKLFF

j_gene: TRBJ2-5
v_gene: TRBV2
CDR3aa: CASRMGQLLETQYF

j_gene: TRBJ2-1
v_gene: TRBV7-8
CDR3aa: CASSWTSGRTFYNEQFF

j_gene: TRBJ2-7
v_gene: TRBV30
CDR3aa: CAWSVLEGGEQYF

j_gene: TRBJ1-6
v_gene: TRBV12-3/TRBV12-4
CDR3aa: CASTRTGPNSPLHF

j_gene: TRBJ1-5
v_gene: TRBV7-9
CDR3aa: CASSLDEAAPQHF

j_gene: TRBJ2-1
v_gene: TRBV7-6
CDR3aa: CASIIGLTGFNEQFF

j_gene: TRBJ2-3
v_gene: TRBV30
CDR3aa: CAWSVHGESTDTQYF

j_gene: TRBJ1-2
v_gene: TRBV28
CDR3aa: CASSTPLGGYTF

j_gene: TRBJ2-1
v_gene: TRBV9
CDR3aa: CASTVVASGGEQFF

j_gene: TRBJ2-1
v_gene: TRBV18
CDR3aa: CASSPPVGSGYNEQFF

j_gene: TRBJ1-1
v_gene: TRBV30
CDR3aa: CAWGRDTNTEAFF

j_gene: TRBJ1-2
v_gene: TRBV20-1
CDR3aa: CSAREGQGARGYTF

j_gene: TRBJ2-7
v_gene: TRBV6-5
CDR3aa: CASRAPGSYEQYF

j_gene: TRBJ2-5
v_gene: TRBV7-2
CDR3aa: CASSLVLASLGETQYF

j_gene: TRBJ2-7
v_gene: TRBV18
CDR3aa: CASSPGLAGGMDEQYF

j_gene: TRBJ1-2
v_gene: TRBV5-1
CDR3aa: CASSFGGTDYGYTF